The T cell receptor (beta chain) under discussion was sequenced for a study of control samples from healthy donors and cancer patients. On this clone itself: The junction departs from germline at one end; a sequencing error may be responsible.

The protocol was immunoSEQ multiplex PCR, while the TCRdb copy is restricted to in-frame clones and leaves out a portion. This sample has tens of thousands of clones, with 89% found just once. Input material: PBMCs. The origin of this receptor is a woman between 50 and 59 years old with colorectal cancer.

The chain's CDR3 is CASSGQGAYAYTF. The CDR3 DNA is TGTGCCAGCAGCGGACAGGGGGCTTATGCCTACACCTTC. V gene TRBV2 combines with J gene TRBJ1-2; 11 nucleotides agree with TRBD1. This CDR3 region has 13 residues. From germline, CDR1 is SNHLY and CDR2 FYNNEI.